The 28 T cell receptor beta chains below were found in one sample sequenced in a study of blood T cell repertoires in COVID-19. TCRdb's table, derived via immunoSEQ multiplex PCR, lists solely in-frame clones and lacks some. The table shows 100,000 to 150,000 clones, with approximately 90% occurring only once. Input material: peripheral blood. The receptors shown here come from a woman of 80 years or more with acute or convalescent COVID-19.

V is TRBV19 and J is TRBJ1-5, with D unresolved. Trimming took 5 bases from V and 4 from J, leaving 9 bases between them. CDR3 length: 13 amino acids. Germline lookup yields CDR1 LNHDA and CDR2 SQIVND (reference sequence). CDR3 nucleotide sequence: TGTGCCAGTAGTCGGCAGACAAATCAGCCCCAGCATTTT. This codes for CASSRQTNQPQHF. Variable domain in full (rest from reference TRBV19 and TRBJ1-5): DGGITQSPKYLFRKEGQNVTLSCEQNLNHDAMYWYRQDPGQGLRLIYYSQIVNDFQKGDIAEGYSVSREKKESFPLTVTSAQKNPTAFYLCASSRQTNQPQHFGDGTRLSIL.

The chain has TRBV6-2 or TRBV6-3 and TRBJ2-7; possibly TRBD1 for D (5 bases). Germline CDR1 MNHEY, CDR2 SVGEGT. V was cut by 2 bases and J by 0 bases, with 11 bases left in between. This CDR3 is built from 15 residues. CDR3 loop: CASSYQGRSSYEQYF. The CDR3 DNA is TGTGCCAGCAGTTACCAGGGCCGGTCCTCCTACGAGCAGTACTTC.

The J gene is TRBJ1-5, the V gene TRBV6-1, with a weak D call TRBD1 (6 bases). V was pared by 4 bases and J by 3 bases, with 19 bases between. CDR3 length equals 17 residues. Looked up from germline, CDR1 is MNHNS and CDR2 is SASEGT. This CDR3 reads CASSGNYHRDINQPQHF. The CDR3 bases are TGTGCCAGCAGTGGAAATTACCACCGGGACATCAATCAGCCCCAGCATTTT.

The chain combines TRBV12-3 or TRBV12-4 with TRBJ1-5, with D possibly TRBD1 on 6 matching bases. This CDR3 comprises 12 residues. V was clipped by 5 bases and J by 5 bases, with 7 bases between them. The CDR3 DNA sequence: TGTGCCAGCAGTGACAGGTATCAGCCCCAGCATTTT. Amino acids: CASSDRYQPQHF.

CDR3 sequence: CASSRRAVHSGNTIYF. CDR3 in DNA: TGTGCCAGCAGCCGGAGGGCGGTCCACTCTGGAAACACCATATATTTT. The chain links TRBV14 to TRBJ1-3; no clear D. V lost 4 bases and J 0 bases, leaving 13 bases between the germline ends. This CDR3 comprises 16 residues. Germline V gene lookup returns CDR1 SGHDN and CDR2 FVKESK.

V usage is TRBV6-5 and J usage is TRBJ2-7, with D possibly being TRBD2 (6 bases). The germline V gene encodes CDR1 MNHEY and CDR2 SVGAGI. The CDR3 runs 14 residues. Trimming stripped 6 bases from V and 3 bases from J, with 15 bases between. The CDR3, as DNA: TGTGCCAGCAGCCCCCAGGGAGGAAGCTACGAGCAGTACTTC. Protein: CASSPQGGSYEQYF.

The V call is TRBV11-3, the J call TRBJ2-3; unclear D gene. Germline lookup yields CDR1 SGHNT and CDR2 YENEEA. The V end lost 0 bases, the J end lost 6 bases, and 4 bases lay between the germline ends. This CDR3 is built from 12 residues. The CDR3, as DNA: TGTGCCAGCAGCTTAGACAGGGATACGCAGTATTTT. It is translated as CASSLDRDTQYF.

This clone was counted only a few times. The chain has TRBV28 and TRBJ1-2, with 8 bases fitting TRBD1. The CDR3 runs 15 residues. The V segment lost 4 bases and the J segment 6 bases; nucleotides outside the gene matches: 10. The germline V gene has CDR1 MDHEN and CDR2 SYDVKM. CDR3 sequence reads: CASSSSGTGLNGYTF. The CDR3 DNA reads TGTGCCAGCAGTTCCTCCGGGACAGGCTTAAATGGCTACACCTTC.

The V and J genes are TRBV18 and TRBJ1-3, with 7 bases lining up with TRBD1. Per germline, CDR1 KGHSH and CDR2 LQKENI. The trim removed 2 bases at V and 2 bases at J, leaving 3 bases unmatched. This CDR3 has 15 amino acids. CDR3: CASSPNQGAGNTIYF. In DNA, the CDR3 is TGTGCCAGCTCACCAAACCAGGGGGCTGGAAACACCATATATTTT.

V and J are TRBV3-1 (or the pseudogene TRBV3-2) and TRBJ1-4; TRBD1 agrees at 8 bases. The CDR3 extends over 14 amino acids. The ends lost 6 bases at V and 3 bases at J; junction bases unmatched: 3. CDR1 and CDR2 (germline): LGHDT, YNNKEL (reference sequence). In DNA form, the CDR3 reads TGTGCCAGCAGACTGACAGGGGCTAATGAAAAACTGTTTTTT. It encodes CASRLTGANEKLFF.

The CDR3 protein is CSVAESNRGTDTQYF. The CDR3 DNA reads as TGCAGCGTTGCGGAGAGTAACAGGGGCACAGATACGCAGTATTTT. V usage is TRBV29-1 and J usage is TRBJ2-3; a possible D gene is TRBD1 (6 bases). V gave up 4 bases and J gave up 1 base, with 15 bases separating them. The CDR3 is 15 residues long. Germline V gives CDR1 SQVTM, CDR2 ANQGSEA.

This chain joins TRBV12-5 and TRBJ1-4; tentative D call: TRBD1 (5 bases). The V end was cut by 4 bases, the J end by 11 bases, with 23 bases between. The CDR3 sequence is 16 residues long. Per germline, CDR1 LGHNT and CDR2 FRNRAP. CDR3 DNA sequence: TGTGCTAGTGGTTCTGAGACAGCCCACCCTTGGGGCAAACTGTTTTTT. Encoded protein: CASGSETAHPWGKLFF.

V and J are TRBV19 and TRBJ2-1, with 8 bases identical to TRBD1. The length of the CDR3 is 13 residues. Germline CDR1 is LNHDA and CDR2 is SQIVND (reference sequence). V shed 3 bases and J 6 bases; nucleotides not matched to a gene: 1. The CDR3 sequence is CASSIDRGNEQFF. The CDR3 nucleotides read TGTGCCAGTAGTATTGACAGGGGCAATGAGCAGTTCTTC.

Comments on this clone: The junction differs from germline at one of its ends, possibly a read error. The gene calls are TRBV7-7 and TRBJ2-5, with a possible D match to TRBD1 (6 bases). CDR3 length: 15 amino acids. Germline V lookup: CDR1 SSHAT, CDR2 FNYEAQ (reference sequence). CDR3 in DNA: TGTGCTAGCAGCTCAGTCGACAGGCCCCAAGAGACCCAGTACTTC. Translated: CASSSVDRPQETQYF.

The chain is built from TRBV2 and TRBJ1-5, with D tentatively TRBD1 (6 bases). Trimming stripped 0 bases from V and 7 bases from J, with 13 bases between. The CDR3 has 15 residues. Germline loops: CDR1 SNHLY, CDR2 FYNNEI. CDR3 residues: CASSEASTGGQPQHF. The CDR3 nucleotides read TGTGCCAGCAGTGAAGCCTCGACAGGCGGACAGCCCCAGCATTTT.

The chain combines TRBV5-1 with TRBJ1-2; D might be TRBD1 (6 bases). The CDR3 runs to 14 residues. V dropped 6 bases and J dropped 3 bases, with 15 bases sitting between them. The germline V gene encodes CDR1 SGHRS and CDR2 YFSETQ. CDR3 loop: CASNFAGDHYGYTF. The CDR3 DNA reads as TGCGCCAGCAACTTTGCAGGGGATCACTATGGCTACACCTTC.

This chain connects TRBV11-1 to TRBJ1-2, with D possibly being TRBD1 (6 bases). The CDR3 is 13 amino acids. V was trimmed by 7 bases and J by 7 bases, leaving 16 bases between them. Germline CDR1 and CDR2: SGHAT and FQDESV (reference sequence). The DNA of the CDR3 is TGTGCCAGCACCCCCCGGAGGGGGGGTGGCTACACCTTC. It translates to CASTPRRGGGYTF.

V usage is TRBV25-1 and J usage is TRBJ2-3; maybe TRBD2 (7 bases). CDR1 and CDR2 (germline): MGHDK, SYGVNS. V lost 0 bases to trimming and J lost 6 bases, with 19 bases between them. This CDR3 has 17 residues. The CDR3 nucleotides read TGTGCCAGCAGTGAATACCAGGGGAAGCGGGGAGGTGATACGCAGTATTTT. Encoded protein: CASSEYQGKRGGDTQYF.

Only one count was recorded for this clone. The chain is built from TRBV5-6 and TRBJ2-7; 8 bases are a match to TRBD2. The V gene end was trimmed by 6 bases and the J gene end by 3 bases; junction bases not matched to a gene: 8. The CDR3 length is 14 residues. Germline CDR1 reads SGHDT; CDR2 reads YYEEEE. The CDR3 is CASNREREFYEQYF. DNA for the CDR3: TGTGCCAGCAATCGCGAGCGGGAGTTCTACGAGCAGTACTTC.

The chain recombines TRBV6-2 or TRBV6-3 with TRBJ2-1; TRBD1 aligns across 8 bases. The CDR3 is 13 residues long. Trimming cost V 6 bases and J 6 bases; bases outside gene matches: 4. CDR1 is MNHEY, CDR2 SVGEGT, per germline. The DNA for the CDR3 is TGTGCCAGCAGCATCGGGACAGGCAATGAGCAGTTCTTC. Protein product: CASSIGTGNEQFF.

The chain couples TRBV28 to TRBJ2-7; 7 nucleotides align to TRBD1. V dropped 8 bases and J dropped 3; count of bases not matched to a gene: 7. The CDR3 consists of 13 residues. CDR1 is MDHEN, CDR2 SYDVKM, per germline. The CDR3 sequence: CASQTGIYYEQYF. For the CDR3, the DNA is TGTGCCAGCCAGACAGGGATTTACTACGAGCAGTACTTC.

The chain recombines TRBV7-2 with TRBJ2-3; tentative D call: TRBD2 (5 bases). The V and J ends lost 1 base and 3 bases respectively, with 8 bases between them. Germline V gene sequence: CDR1 SGHTA, CDR2 FQGNSA. This CDR3 region has 14 residues. The CDR3 bases are TGTGCCAGCAGCTTAGTCGGGGTAACAGATACGCAGTATTTT. Its translation: CASSLVGVTDTQYF. Complete variable domain (other parts from reference TRBV7-2 and TRBJ2-3): GAGVSQSPSNKVTEKGKDVELRCDPISGHTALYWYRQSLGQGLEFLIYFQGNSAPDKSGLPSDRFSAERTGGSVSTLTIQRTQQEDSAVYLCASSLVGVTDTQYFGPGTRLTVL.

CDR3 in amino acids: CASSFASGTSYEQYF. CDR3 DNA sequence: TGTGCCAGCAGCTTCGCTAGCGGGACTTCCTACGAGCAGTACTTC. The V and J genes are TRBV7-8 and TRBJ2-7, with 9 bases lining up with TRBD2. In germline, CDR1 is SGHVS, CDR2 FQNEAQ. V was pared by 3 bases and J by 1 base, with 4 bases of the junction left unmatched. The CDR3 contains 15 residues.

CDR3 DNA: TGTGCCAGCAGTTTATCAGGGGGTTCCTATGGCTACACCTTC. This translates into CASSLSGGSYGYTF. The genes are TRBV28 and TRBJ1-2; 7 bases are shared with TRBD1. The V segment lost 1 base and the J segment 4 bases; nucleotides outside the gene matches: 3. This CDR3 is built from 14 residues. Per the germline V gene, CDR1 is MDHEN and CDR2 is SYDVKM.

The chain couples TRBV7-2 to TRBJ2-1; 9 nucleotides match TRBD1. There are 14 residues in the CDR3. With 8 bases clipped from V and 3 bases from J, the junction kept 5 bases outside the gene matches. Germline V gene sequence: CDR1 SGHTA, CDR2 FQGNSA. As DNA, the CDR3 is TGTGCCAGCCAACAGGGGGCAAACTACAATGAGCAGTTCTTC. Translated, it gives CASQQGANYNEQFF.

The chain has TRBV18 and TRBJ2-6; TRBD1 is a possible D gene (5 bases). The V end lost 1 base, the J end lost 3 bases, and 13 bases lay between the germline ends. This CDR3 comprises 17 residues. Looked up from germline, CDR1 is KGHSH and CDR2 is LQKENI. CDR3: CASSPQPGIRGANVLTF. The CDR3 nucleotides are TGTGCCAGCTCACCACAGCCAGGGATCCGTGGGGCCAACGTCCTGACTTTC.

This rearrangement joins TRBV28 to TRBJ1-5, with D perhaps matching TRBD1 (6 bases). Germline loops: CDR1 MDHEN, CDR2 SYDVKM. The CDR3 is 13 residues long. Trimming shortened V by 10 bases and J by 3 bases, and 13 bases separated the two germline ends. CDR3 nucleotides: TGTGCCACTAAAGGGGGAGACAATCAGCCCCAGCATTTT. Encoded protein: CATKGGDNQPQHF.

V usage is TRBV4-1 and J usage is TRBJ1-3; 10 nucleotides line up with TRBD1. Germline lookup yields CDR1 MGHRA and CDR2 YSYEKL. V dropped 2 bases and J dropped 2; count of bases not matched to a gene: 3. This CDR3 is built from 16 residues. The CDR3 nucleotides read TGCGCCAGCAGCCAACCCGACAGGGGGCCTGGAAACACCATATATTTT. Its translation is CASSQPDRGPGNTIYF.